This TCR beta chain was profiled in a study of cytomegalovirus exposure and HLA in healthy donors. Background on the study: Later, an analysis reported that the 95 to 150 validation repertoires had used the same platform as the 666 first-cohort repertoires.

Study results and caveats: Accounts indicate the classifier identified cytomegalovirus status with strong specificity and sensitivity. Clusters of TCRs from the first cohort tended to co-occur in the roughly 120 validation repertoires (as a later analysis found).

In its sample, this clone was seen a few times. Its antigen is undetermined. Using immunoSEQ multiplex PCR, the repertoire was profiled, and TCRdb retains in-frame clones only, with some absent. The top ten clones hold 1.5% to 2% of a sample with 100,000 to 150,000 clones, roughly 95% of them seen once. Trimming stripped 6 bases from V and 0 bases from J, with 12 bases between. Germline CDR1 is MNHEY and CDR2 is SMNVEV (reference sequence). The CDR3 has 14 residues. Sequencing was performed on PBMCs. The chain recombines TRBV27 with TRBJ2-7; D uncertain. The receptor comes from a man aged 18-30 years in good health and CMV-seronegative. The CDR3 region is CASSTRVSSYEQYF. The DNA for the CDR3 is TGTGCCAGCAGCACACGGGTTAGCTCCTACGAGCAGTACTTC.